This TCR beta chain is from a study of blood T cells in healthy people across ages. Primers used in a second PCR of about 7 to 12 cycles were a sample-barcoded 5' primer and a J-beta primer mix. Each cDNA molecule carried a tag from a template-switch adaptor that contained 12 random nucleotides. One entry per CDR3 protein, called by TCRdb with MiXCR from the 5' RACE reads. Here the sample spans approximately 850,000 distinct CDR3 sequences, more than 45% being singletons. The table lists this clonotype with a few counts. What it recognizes is unknown. Germline V CDR1 and CDR2: DFQATT, SNEGSKA (reference sequence). This CDR3 is 13 amino acids long. Trimming pared 2 bases from V and 1 base from J, leaving 7 bases between. Study findings and constraints: The study found more naive CD4+ cells and higher diversity in long-lived than aged donors.

The source is a man aged 30 to 39 in good health. The gene calls are TRBV20-1 and TRBJ2-3; D possibly corresponds to TRBD2 (6 bases). Sequenced input: blood. The DNA for the CDR3 is TGCAGTGCTAGATCGGGGGGCACAGATACGCAGTATTTT. Protein product: CSARSGGTDTQYF.